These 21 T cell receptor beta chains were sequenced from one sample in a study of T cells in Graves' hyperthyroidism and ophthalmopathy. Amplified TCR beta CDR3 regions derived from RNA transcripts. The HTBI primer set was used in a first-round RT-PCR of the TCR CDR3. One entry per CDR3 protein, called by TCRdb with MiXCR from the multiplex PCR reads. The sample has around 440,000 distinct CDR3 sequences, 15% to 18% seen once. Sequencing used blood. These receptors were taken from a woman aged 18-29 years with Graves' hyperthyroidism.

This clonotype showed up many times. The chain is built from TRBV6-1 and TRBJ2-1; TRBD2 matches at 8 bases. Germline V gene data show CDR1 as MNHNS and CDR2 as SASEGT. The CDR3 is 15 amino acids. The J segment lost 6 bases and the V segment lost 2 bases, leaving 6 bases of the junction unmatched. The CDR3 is CASSESSGGPNEQFF. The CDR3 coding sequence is TGTGCCAGCAGTGAATCGAGCGGGGGCCCCAATGAGCAGTTCTTC.

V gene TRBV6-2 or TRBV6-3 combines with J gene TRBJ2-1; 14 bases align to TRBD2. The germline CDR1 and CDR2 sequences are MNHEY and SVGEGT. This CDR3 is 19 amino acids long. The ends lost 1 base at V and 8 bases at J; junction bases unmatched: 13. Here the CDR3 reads CASSYWAGTSGRVSHEQFF. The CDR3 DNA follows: TGTGCCAGCAGTTACTGGGCCGGGACTAGCGGGAGAGTTAGTCATGAGCAGTTCTTC.

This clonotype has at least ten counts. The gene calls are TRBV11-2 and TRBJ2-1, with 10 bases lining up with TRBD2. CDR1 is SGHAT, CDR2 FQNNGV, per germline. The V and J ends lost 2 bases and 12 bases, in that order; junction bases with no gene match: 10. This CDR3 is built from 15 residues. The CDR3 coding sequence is TGTGCCAGCAGCTTAAGCCTAGCGGGAGCCCGTATGCAGTTCTTC. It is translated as CASSLSLAGARMQFF.

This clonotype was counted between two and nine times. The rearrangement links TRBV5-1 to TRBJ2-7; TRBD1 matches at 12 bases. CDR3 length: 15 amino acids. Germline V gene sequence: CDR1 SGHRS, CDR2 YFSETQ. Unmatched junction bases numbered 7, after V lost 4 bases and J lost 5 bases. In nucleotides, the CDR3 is TGCGCCAGCAGCGAGGGGACAGGGGGCTACCACGAGCAGTACTTC. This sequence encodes CASSEGTGGYHEQYF.

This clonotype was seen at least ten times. The CDR3 nucleotides are TGTGCCAGCAGCTTAGGGCCTTTTAGGACAGATACGCAGTATTTT. This sequence encodes CASSLGPFRTDTQYF. V gene TRBV11-2 combines with J gene TRBJ2-3, with D unresolved. Germline V gives CDR1 SGHAT, CDR2 FQNNGV. The V end lost 1 base, the J end lost 3 bases, and 11 bases lay between the germline ends. This CDR3 has 15 residues.

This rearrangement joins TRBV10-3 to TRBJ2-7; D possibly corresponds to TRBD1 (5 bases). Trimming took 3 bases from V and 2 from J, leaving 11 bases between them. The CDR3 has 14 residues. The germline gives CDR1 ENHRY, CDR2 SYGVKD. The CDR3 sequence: CAISEGPGPYEQYF. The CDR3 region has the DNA TGTGCCATCAGTGAAGGCCCAGGGCCCTACGAGCAGTACTTC.

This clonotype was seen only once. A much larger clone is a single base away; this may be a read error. CDR3 DNA: TGCGCCAGCAGCTTTGAACTTATGAACACCGGGGAGCTGTTTTTT. The encoded protein is CASSFELMNTGELFF. The chain carries TRBV5-1 and TRBJ2-2; D is ambiguous. CDR1 is SGHRS, CDR2 YFSETQ, per germline. V lost 2 bases, J lost 1 base, and 9 bases lay in between. CDR3 length: 15 residues. Full variable domain (rest looked up from reference TRBV5-1 and TRBJ2-2): KAGVTQTPRYLIKTRGQQVTLSCSPISGHRSVSWYQQTPGQGLQFLFEYFSETQRNKGNFPGRFSGRQFSNSRSEMNVSTLELGDSALYLCASSFELMNTGELFFGEGSRLTVL.

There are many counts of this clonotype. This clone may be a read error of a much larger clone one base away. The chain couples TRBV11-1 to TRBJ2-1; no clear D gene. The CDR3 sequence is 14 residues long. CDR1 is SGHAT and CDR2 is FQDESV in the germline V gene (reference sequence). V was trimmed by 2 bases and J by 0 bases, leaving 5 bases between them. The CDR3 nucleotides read TGTGCCAGCAGCTTATTGAGCTCCTACAATGAGCAGTTCTTC. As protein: CASSLLSSYNEQFF.

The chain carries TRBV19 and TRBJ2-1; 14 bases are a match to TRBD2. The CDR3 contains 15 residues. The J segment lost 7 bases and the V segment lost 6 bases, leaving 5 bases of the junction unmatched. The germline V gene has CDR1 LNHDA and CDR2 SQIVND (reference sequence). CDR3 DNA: TGTGCCAGTAGCACTGGACTAGCGGGAGGAAATGAGCAGTTCTTC. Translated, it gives CASSTGLAGGNEQFF.

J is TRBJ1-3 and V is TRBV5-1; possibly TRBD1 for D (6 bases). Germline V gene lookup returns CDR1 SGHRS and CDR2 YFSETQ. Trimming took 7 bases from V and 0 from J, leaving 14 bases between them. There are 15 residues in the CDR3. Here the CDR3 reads CASAGQPSSGNTIYF. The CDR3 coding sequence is TGCGCCAGCGCCGGACAGCCCAGCTCTGGAAACACCATATATTTT.

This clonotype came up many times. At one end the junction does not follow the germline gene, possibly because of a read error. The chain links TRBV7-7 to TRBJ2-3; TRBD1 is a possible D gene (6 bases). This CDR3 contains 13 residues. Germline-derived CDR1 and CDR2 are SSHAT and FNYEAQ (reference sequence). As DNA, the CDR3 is TGTGCTAGCAGCTCGGGACACCCCGATACGCAGTATTTT. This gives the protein CASSSGHPDTQYF.

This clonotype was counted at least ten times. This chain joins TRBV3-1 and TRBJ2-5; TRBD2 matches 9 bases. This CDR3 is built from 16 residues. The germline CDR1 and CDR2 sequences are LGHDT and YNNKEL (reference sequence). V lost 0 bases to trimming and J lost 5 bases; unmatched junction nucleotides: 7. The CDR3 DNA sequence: TGTGCCAGCAGCCAAGATGCAGCAGCGGGGGGTGAGACCCAGTACTTC. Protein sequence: CASSQDAAAGGETQYF.

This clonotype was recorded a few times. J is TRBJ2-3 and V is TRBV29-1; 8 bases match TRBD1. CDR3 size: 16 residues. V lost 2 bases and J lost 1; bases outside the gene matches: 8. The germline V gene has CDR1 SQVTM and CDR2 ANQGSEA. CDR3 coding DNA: TGCAGCGTTGAATCTTTGTCGACAGGGGGCACAGATACGCAGTATTTT. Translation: CSVESLSTGGTDTQYF.

The CDR3 DNA is TGTGCCAGCAGCCCTCAGGCTAGCGGGAGAGGTGAGCAGTTCTTC. Translating gives CASSPQASGRGEQFF. The chain links TRBV12-3 or TRBV12-4 to TRBJ2-1; 10 nucleotides line up with TRBD2. V lost 6 bases to trimming and J lost 9 bases; unmatched junction nucleotides: 11. This CDR3 region has 15 residues.

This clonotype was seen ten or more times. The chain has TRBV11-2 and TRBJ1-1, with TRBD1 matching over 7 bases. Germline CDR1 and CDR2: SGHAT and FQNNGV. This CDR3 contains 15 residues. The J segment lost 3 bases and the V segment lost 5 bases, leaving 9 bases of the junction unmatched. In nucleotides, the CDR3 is TGTGCCAGCAGCCTACAGGGGAATAAGGACACTGAAGCTTTCTTT. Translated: CASSLQGNKDTEAFF.

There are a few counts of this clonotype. The CDR3 region has the DNA TGTGCCAGCAGCTTGACTAGCGGGAGTAGTTTGAATGAGCAGTTCTTC. Protein sequence: CASSLTSGSSLNEQFF. The chain couples TRBV13 to TRBJ2-1, with 12 bases that match TRBD2. After removal of 3 bases from V and 7 bases from J, the junction contained 7 bases not matched to a gene. The CDR3 runs 16 residues. Germline CDR1 and CDR2: PRHDT and FYEKMQ (reference sequence).

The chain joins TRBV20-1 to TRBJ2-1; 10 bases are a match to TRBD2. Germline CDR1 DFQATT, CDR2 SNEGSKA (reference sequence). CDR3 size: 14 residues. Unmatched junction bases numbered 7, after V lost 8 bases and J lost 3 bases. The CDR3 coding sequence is TGCAGTACGAGCGGGGGGGCTGGCTACAATGAGCAGTTCTTC. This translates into CSTSGGAGYNEQFF.

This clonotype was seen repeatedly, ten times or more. The chain's CDR3 is CASSPTAQSGYEQYF. CDR3 nucleotide sequence: TGTGCCAGCTCACCAACAGCACAGTCGGGCTACGAGCAGTACTTC. The chain is built from TRBV18 and TRBJ2-7; the D is unclear. The V gene's germline CDR1 is KGHSH and CDR2 LQKENI. V was trimmed by 2 bases and J by 3 bases, leaving 14 bases between them. The CDR3 sequence is 15 residues long.

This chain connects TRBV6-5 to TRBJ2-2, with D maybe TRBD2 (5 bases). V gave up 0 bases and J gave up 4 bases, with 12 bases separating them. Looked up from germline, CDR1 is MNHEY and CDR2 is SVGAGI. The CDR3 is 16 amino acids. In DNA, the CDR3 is TGTGCCAGCAGTTACTCGAGGGAATCGGGCACCGGGGAGCTGTTTTTT. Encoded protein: CASSYSRESGTGELFF.

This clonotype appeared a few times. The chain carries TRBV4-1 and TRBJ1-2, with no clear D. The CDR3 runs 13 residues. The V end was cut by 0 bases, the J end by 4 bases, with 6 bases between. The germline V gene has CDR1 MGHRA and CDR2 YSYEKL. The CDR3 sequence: CASSQDGSYGYTF. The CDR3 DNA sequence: TGCGCCAGCAGCCAAGATGGTAGCTATGGCTACACCTTC.

CDR3 bases: TGTGCCAGCAGCCCCTCCCGGGGGGAGCCGAACACTGAAGCTTTCTTT. Its translation: CASSPSRGEPNTEAFF. The rearrangement uses TRBV7-9 and TRBJ1-1; possibly TRBD1 for D (5 bases). The CDR3 has 16 amino acids. Trimming took off 5 bases at V and 1 base at J, with 17 bases between the two ends. In germline, CDR1 is SEHNR, CDR2 FQNEAQ (reference sequence).